The 13 T cell receptor beta chains given below trace back to one sample, sequenced in a study of blood T cell repertoires in COVID-19. This table comes from immunoSEQ multiplex PCR, and its TCRdb copy is limited to in-frame clones, with some not included. Of 160,000 or so clones in the sample, 65% to 85% were seen once. Sequenced sample: PBMCs or T cells enriched from blood (not recorded which). These receptors were taken from a middle-aged man who had recovered from COVID-19.

The count of this clone is one. The chain recombines TRBV7-8 with TRBJ2-2, with 11 nucleotides matching TRBD1. The length of the CDR3 is 17 residues. Germline V gene data show CDR1 as SGHVS and CDR2 as FQNEAQ. The ends lost 5 bases at V and 5 bases at J; junction bases unmatched: 10. CDR3 amino acids: CASSTRPGQGETGELFF. CDR3 nucleotide sequence: TGTGCCAGCAGCACTCGGCCGGGACAGGGGGAAACCGGGGAGCTGTTTTTT.

The chain links TRBV27 to TRBJ1-1; 7 bases are a match to TRBD1. The germline V gene encodes CDR1 MNHEY and CDR2 SMNVEV (reference sequence). With V trimmed by 7 bases and J by 0 bases, 11 bases remained unmatched. The CDR3 is made up of 16 amino acids. The CDR3 here is CASTETRGSLNTEAFF. As DNA, the CDR3 is TGTGCCAGCACCGAGACCAGGGGGAGTTTGAACACTGAAGCTTTCTTT.

This rearrangement joins TRBV6-6 to TRBJ1-3; 7 bases fit TRBD1. Germline values: CDR1 MNHNY, CDR2 SVGAGI (reference sequence). V dropped 5 bases and J dropped 1; count of bases not matched to a gene: 14. The CDR3 sequence is 18 residues long. The DNA of the CDR3 is TGTGCCAGCAGTCCCGGTCGAAGGGGGCGTTATTCTGGAAACACCATATATTTT. Amino acids: CASSPGRRGRYSGNTIYF.

A remark on this clone: This CDR3 is also generated by other DNA sequences in the sample. The V call is TRBV11-3, the J call TRBJ2-3, with D possibly matching TRBD1 (5 bases). Trimming left V 3 bases short and J 0 bases short, with 7 bases between. Germline values: CDR1 SGHNT, CDR2 YENEEA. The CDR3 length is 14 residues. The CDR3 region has the DNA TGTGCCAGCAGCTTGACAGCTAGCACAGATACGCAGTATTTT. It is translated as CASSLTASTDTQYF.

This chain connects TRBV5-6 to TRBJ2-6, with TRBD1 identical over 7 bases. Trimming cost V 2 bases and J 1 base; bases outside gene matches: 9. The CDR3 contains 18 residues. The germline CDR1 and CDR2 sequences are SGHDT and YYEEEE. The CDR3 sequence: CASSFLGGVPSGANVLTF. The CDR3 nucleotides read TGTGCCAGCAGCTTCTTAGGGGGCGTACCTTCTGGGGCCAACGTCCTGACTTTC.

The chain links TRBV2 to TRBJ2-7, with a weak D call TRBD1 (5 bases). With 0 bases removed from V and 6 bases from J, the gap between germline ends came to 12 bases. Germline CDR1 is SNHLY and CDR2 is FYNNEI. The CDR3 spans 14 residues. The DNA of the CDR3 is TGTGCCAGCAGTGAAGCCAAACAGGACCCCGAGCAGTACTTC. This codes for CASSEAKQDPEQYF.

The chain has TRBV2 and TRBJ2-2; D gene ambiguous. CDR3 size: 11 residues. Trimming took 5 bases from V and 6 from J, leaving 4 bases between them. The V gene's germline CDR1 is SNHLY and CDR2 FYNNEI. Here the CDR3 DNA reads TGTGCCAGCAGTACGGCCGGGGAGCTGTTTTTT. Translation gives CASSTAGELFF.

The genes are TRBV6-5 and TRBJ1-4; possible D gene TRBD1, 6 bases. Germline values: CDR1 MNHEY, CDR2 SVGAGI. The CDR3 extends over 14 amino acids. The ends were cut back, 2 bases at V and 7 bases at J, with 11 bases in the middle. CDR3 protein: CASSYGGAGEKLFF. The CDR3 DNA sequence: TGTGCCAGCAGTTACGGGGGGGCTGGTGAAAAACTGTTTTTT.

This chain joins TRBV7-9 and TRBJ1-1; D call uncertain. Between the trimmed V and J ends, which lost 5 bases and 3 bases, there was a span of 13 bases. The CDR3 length is 14 residues. Germline CDR1 is SEHNR and CDR2 is FQNEAQ (reference sequence). CDR3 residues: CASSKGGSYTEAFF. The CDR3 DNA is TGTGCCAGCAGCAAAGGCGGTTCGTACACTGAAGCTTTCTTT.

The genes are TRBV11-2 and TRBJ2-1; 10 bases line up with TRBD2. In germline, CDR1 is SGHAT, CDR2 FQNNGV. With V trimmed by 4 bases and J by 4 bases, 7 bases remained unmatched. The CDR3 sequence is 16 residues long. The CDR3 here is CASSSLLAGVYNEQFF. DNA of the CDR3: TGTGCCAGCAGCTCCCTCCTAGCGGGGGTGTACAATGAGCAGTTCTTC.

CDR3 sequence: CASSSRQGDQPQHF. The CDR3 nucleotides are TGTGCCAGCTCATCTAGACAGGGGGATCAGCCCCAGCATTTT. The V and J genes are TRBV18 and TRBJ1-5; 9 nucleotides align to TRBD1. CDR3 length: 14 residues. From germline, CDR1 is KGHSH and CDR2 LQKENI. The trim removed 5 bases at V and 5 bases at J, leaving 4 bases unmatched.

The chain's CDR3 is CASLRGLSNTEAFF. The CDR3 DNA reads TGTGCCAGTTTAAGGGGGCTATCGAACACTGAAGCTTTCTTT. The gene calls are TRBV5-4 and TRBJ1-1; 7 positions agree with TRBD1. The CDR3 has 14 amino acids. V was pared by 8 bases and J by 1 base, with 8 bases of the junction left unmatched. Looked up from germline, CDR1 is SGHNT and CDR2 is YYREEE (reference sequence).

The genes are TRBV27 and TRBJ1-5; 10 nucleotides match TRBD1. The CDR3 consists of 16 residues. Germline loops: CDR1 MNHEY, CDR2 SMNVEV (reference sequence). Trimming cost V 5 bases and J 6 bases; bases outside gene matches: 10. CDR3 region: CASSPVTGTGVQPQHF. DNA for the CDR3: TGTGCCAGCAGTCCCGTAACCGGGACAGGGGTTCAGCCCCAGCATTTT.